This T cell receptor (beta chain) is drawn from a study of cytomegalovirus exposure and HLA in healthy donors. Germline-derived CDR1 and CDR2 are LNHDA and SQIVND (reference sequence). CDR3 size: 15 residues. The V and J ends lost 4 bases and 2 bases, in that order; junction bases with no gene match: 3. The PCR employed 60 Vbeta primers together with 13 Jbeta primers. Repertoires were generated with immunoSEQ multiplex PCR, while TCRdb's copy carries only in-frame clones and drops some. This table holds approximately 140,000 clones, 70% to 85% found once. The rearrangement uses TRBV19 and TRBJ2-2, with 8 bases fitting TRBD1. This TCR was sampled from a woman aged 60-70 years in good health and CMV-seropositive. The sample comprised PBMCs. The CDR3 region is CASSKTGANTGELFF. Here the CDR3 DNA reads TGTGCCAGTAGTAAGACAGGGGCAAACACCGGGGAGCTGTTTTTT.